This entry is about one TCR beta chain. Its specificity is not known. Germline V lookup: CDR1 SGHVS, CDR2 FQNEAQ. The CDR3 is 16 amino acids. Trimming took off 3 bases at V and 3 bases at J, with 14 bases between the two ends. The table came from immunoSEQ multiplex PCR; TCRdb's copy has only in-frame clones and leaves some out. The table lists about 2 million clones, approximately 94% of them singletons. The data were obtained in a study of shared clonotypes between healthy human individuals. General observations from the study: Investigators collected only blood, and repertoires in tissues likely differ. Estimated richness values were generally larger in naive subsets than in memory subsets. Some naive CD4 clonotypes, around 5%, turned up in common across a few donors. Non-shared clonotypes showed lower generation probabilities than clonotypes common to all four donors.

Naive CD8 isolation took CD45RO-negative cells positively selected for CCR7 and excluded terminally differentiated effector memory CD45RA+ cells. V is TRBV7-8 and J is TRBJ2-2, with D maybe TRBD2 (6 bases). The specimen was naive CD8+ T cells sorted from blood. This clonotype originated in a young man in good health. CDR3 protein: CASSLGLLEDTGELFF. The CDR3 coding sequence is TGTGCCAGCAGCTTGGGACTCCTAGAGGACACCGGGGAGCTGTTTTTT.